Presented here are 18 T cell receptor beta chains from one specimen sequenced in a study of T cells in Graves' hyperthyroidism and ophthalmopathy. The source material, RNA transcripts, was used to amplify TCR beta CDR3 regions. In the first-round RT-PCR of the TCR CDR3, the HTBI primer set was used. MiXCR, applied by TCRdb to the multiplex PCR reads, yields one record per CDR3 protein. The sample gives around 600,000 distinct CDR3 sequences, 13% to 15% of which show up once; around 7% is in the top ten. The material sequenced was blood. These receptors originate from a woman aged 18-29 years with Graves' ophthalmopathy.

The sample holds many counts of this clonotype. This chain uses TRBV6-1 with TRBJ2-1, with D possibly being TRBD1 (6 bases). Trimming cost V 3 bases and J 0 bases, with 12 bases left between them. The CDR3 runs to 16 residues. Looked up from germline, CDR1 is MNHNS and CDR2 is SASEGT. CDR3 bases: TGTGCCAGCAGTGATGATACGGACAGCTCCTACAATGAGCAGTTCTTC. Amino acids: CASSDDTDSSYNEQFF.

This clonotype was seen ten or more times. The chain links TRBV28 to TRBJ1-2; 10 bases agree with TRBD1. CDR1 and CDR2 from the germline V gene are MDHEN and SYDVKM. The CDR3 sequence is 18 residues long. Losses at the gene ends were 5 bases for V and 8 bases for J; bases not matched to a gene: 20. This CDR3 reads CASSPSRDRGRPTSGYTF. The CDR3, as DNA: TGTGCCAGCAGTCCTTCCCGGGACAGGGGTCGTCCCACTAGCGGCTACACCTTC.

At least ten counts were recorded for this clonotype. CDR3 residues: CASSMWTSGRAGFGEQFF. In DNA form, the CDR3 reads TGTGCCAGCAGCATGTGGACTAGCGGGAGGGCCGGTTTCGGCGAGCAGTTCTTC. The chain joins TRBV7-3 to TRBJ2-1; 15 nucleotides match TRBD2. This CDR3 comprises 18 residues. The V gene's germline CDR1 is SGHTA and CDR2 FQGTGA. V lost 5 bases to trimming and J lost 10 bases; unmatched junction nucleotides: 15.

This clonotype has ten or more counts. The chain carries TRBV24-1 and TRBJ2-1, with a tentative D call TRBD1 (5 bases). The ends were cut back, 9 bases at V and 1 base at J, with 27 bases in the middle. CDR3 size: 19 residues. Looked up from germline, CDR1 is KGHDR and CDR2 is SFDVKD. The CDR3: CATGPKWVQGRFSYNEQFF. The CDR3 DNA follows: TGTGCCACCGGTCCGAAATGGGTCCAGGGTCGTTTTTCCTACAATGAGCAGTTCTTC.

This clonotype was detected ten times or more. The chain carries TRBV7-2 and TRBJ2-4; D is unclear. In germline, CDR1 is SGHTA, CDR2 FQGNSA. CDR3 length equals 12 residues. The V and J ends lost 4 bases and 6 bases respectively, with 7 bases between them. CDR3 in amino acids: CASSSTLNIQYF. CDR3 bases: TGTGCCAGCAGCTCCACCCTAAACATTCAGTACTTC.

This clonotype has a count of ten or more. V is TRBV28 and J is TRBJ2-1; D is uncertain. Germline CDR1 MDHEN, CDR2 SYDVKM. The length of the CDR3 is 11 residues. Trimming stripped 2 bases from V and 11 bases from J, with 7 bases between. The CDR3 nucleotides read TGTGCCAGCAGTTTAGTGAGGCAGCAGTTCTTC. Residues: CASSLVRQQFF.

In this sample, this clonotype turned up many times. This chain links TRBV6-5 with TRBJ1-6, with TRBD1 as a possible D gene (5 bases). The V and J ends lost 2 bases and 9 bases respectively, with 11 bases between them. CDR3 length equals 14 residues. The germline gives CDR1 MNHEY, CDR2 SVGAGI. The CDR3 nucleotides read TGTGCCAGCAGTTACGACTTTGGGGGTTCACCCCTCCACTTT. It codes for CASSYDFGGSPLHF.

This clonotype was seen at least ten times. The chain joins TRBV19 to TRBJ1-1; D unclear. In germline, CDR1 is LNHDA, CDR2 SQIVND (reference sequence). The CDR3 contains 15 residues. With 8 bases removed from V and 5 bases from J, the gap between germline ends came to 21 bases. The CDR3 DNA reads TGTGCCAGTCGCCTTTTTGGGGATGGGAGGACTGAAGCTTTCTTT. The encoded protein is CASRLFGDGRTEAFF.

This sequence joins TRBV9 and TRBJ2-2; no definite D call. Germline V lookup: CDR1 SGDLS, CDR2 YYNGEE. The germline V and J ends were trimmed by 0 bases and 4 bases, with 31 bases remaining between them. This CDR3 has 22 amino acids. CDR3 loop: CASSVASLPVFRNLARTGELFF. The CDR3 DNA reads TGTGCCAGCAGCGTAGCTTCTTTACCAGTTTTCCGCAACTTGGCTCGCACCGGGGAGCTGTTTTTT.

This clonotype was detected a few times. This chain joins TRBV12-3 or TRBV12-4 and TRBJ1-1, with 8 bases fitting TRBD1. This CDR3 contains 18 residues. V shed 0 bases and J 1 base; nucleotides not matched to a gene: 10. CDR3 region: CASSLARGRGPRNTEAFF. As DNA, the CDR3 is TGTGCCAGCAGTTTAGCGCGTGGCAGGGGGCCCAGGAACACTGAAGCTTTCTTT.

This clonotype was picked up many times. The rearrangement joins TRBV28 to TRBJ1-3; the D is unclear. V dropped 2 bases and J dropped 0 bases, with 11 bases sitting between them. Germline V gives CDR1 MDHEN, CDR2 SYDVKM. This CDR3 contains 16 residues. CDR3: CASSLPPPDSGNTIYF. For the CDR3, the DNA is TGTGCCAGCAGTTTACCGCCGCCGGACTCTGGAAACACCATATATTTT.

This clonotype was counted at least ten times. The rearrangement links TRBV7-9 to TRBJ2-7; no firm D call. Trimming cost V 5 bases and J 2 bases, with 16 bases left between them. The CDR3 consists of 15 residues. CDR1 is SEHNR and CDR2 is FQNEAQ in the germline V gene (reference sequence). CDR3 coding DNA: TGTGCCAGCAGCCCCCCATCGACCGGAACCTACGAGCAGTACTTC. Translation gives CASSPPSTGTYEQYF.

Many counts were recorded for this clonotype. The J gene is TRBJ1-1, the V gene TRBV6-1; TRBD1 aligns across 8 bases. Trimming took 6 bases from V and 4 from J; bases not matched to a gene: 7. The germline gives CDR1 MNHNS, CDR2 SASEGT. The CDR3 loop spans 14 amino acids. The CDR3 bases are TGTGCCAGCAGGGACAGGGCGGGAGGCACTGAAGCTTTCTTT. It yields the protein CASRDRAGGTEAFF.

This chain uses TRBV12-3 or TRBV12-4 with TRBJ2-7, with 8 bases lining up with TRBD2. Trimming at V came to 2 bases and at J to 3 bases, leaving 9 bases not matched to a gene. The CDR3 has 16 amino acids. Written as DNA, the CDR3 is TGTGCCAGCAGTTTATCAGCGGGAGAGGCTGACTACGAGCAGTACTTC. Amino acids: CASSLSAGEADYEQYF.

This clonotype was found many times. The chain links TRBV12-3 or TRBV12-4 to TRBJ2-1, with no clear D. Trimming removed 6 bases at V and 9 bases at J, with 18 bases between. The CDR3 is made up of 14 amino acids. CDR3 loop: CASRLSDSRAEQFF. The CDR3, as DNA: TGTGCCAGCAGACTTTCCGACTCTCGGGCTGAGCAGTTCTTC.

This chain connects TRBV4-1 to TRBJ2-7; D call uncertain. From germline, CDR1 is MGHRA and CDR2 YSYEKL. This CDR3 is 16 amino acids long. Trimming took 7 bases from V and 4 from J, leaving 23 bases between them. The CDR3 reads CASTHAPPPASYEQYF. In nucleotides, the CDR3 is TGCGCCAGCACCCACGCTCCTCCACCCGCCTCTTACGAGCAGTACTTC.

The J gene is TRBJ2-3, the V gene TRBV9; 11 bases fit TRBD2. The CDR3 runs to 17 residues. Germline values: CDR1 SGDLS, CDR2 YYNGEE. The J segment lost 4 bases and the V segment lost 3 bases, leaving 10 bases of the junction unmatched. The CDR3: CASSAGTSGREADTQYF. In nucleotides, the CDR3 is TGTGCCAGCAGCGCGGGGACTAGCGGACGGGAGGCAGATACGCAGTATTTT.

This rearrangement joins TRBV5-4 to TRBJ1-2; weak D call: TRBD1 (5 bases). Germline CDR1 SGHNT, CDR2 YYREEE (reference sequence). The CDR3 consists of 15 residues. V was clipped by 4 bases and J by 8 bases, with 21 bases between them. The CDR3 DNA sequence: TGTGCCAGCAGCCTCCGGGACCCAGAATTCTCCGGCTACACCTTC. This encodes CASSLRDPEFSGYTF.